These T cell receptor beta chains were read from a single sample in a study of shared clonotypes between healthy human individuals. Sequenced by immunoSEQ multiplex PCR; TCRdb stores in-frame clones only, minus some. This table holds around 720,000 clones, 73% found once. Sequencing input: memory CD4+ T cells sorted from blood. Receptors were obtained from a woman aged 25 to 39 in good health. Both conserved end residues are part of each CDR3. Fields, in order: V gene, D gene, clone size, J gene, CDR3 protein, CDR3 DNA. D genes are given only for firm matches. The size of a clone is reported for some rows only, either as once, few or many, or as a class for expanded clones.

V: TRBV10-3
D: -
size: few
J: TRBJ1-1
CDR3: CAISPEGAEAFF
DNA: TGTGCCATCAGCCCCGAGGGGGCTGAAGCTTTCTTT

V: TRBV19
D: -
size: -
J: TRBJ2-3
CDR3: CASSIDPGTDTQYF
DNA: TGTGCCAGTAGTATAGATCCAGGCACAGATACGCAGTATTTT

V: TRBV29-1
D: -
size: -
J: TRBJ1-2
CDR3: CSADRPNYGYTF
DNA: TGCAGCGCAGACAGGCCTAACTATGGCTACACCTTC

V: TRBV27
D: TRBD2
size: once
J: TRBJ2-3
CDR3: CASSSLVGGSADTQYF
DNA: TGTGCCAGCAGCTCCCTCGTGGGCGGGAGCGCAGATACGCAGTATTTT

V: TRBV29-1
D: -
size: -
J: TRBJ1-3
CDR3: CSVGHSGNTIYF
DNA: TGCAGCGTTGGCCACTCTGGAAACACCATATATTTT

V: TRBV28
D: TRBD2
size: -
J: TRBJ2-7
CDR3: CASTSAGGRYEQYF
DNA: TGTGCCAGCACCTCAGCGGGAGGTAGATACGAGCAGTACTTC

V: TRBV7-2
D: -
size: -
J: TRBJ2-3
CDR3: CASSEITDTQYF
DNA: TGTGCCAGCAGCGAGATCACAGATACGCAGTATTTT

V: TRBV5-1
D: -
size: -
J: TRBJ2-1
CDR3: CASSLWGHEGHEQFF
DNA: TGCGCCAGCAGCCTCTGGGGACACGAGGGACATGAGCAGTTCTTC

V: TRBV19
D: TRBD1
size: -
J: TRBJ2-6
CDR3: CASTKTTGVSGANVLTF
DNA: TGTGCCAGTACCAAAACCACAGGGGTATCTGGGGCCAACGTCCTGACTTTC

V: TRBV2
D: -
size: many
J: TRBJ2-2
CDR3: CASSDVPGTPLTGELFF
DNA: TGTGCCAGCAGTGATGTTCCCGGGACCCCCTTGACCGGGGAGCTGTTTTTT

V: TRBV10-3
D: -
size: many
J: TRBJ1-1
CDR3: CAISKAGTTNTEAFF
DNA: TGTGCCATCAGCAAGGCAGGGACTACGAACACTGAAGCTTTCTTT

V: TRBV10-1
D: -
size: -
J: TRBJ2-3
CDR3: CASSESYGLTQYF
DNA: TGCGCCAGCAGTGAGTCATACGGGTTGACGCAGTATTTT

V: TRBV6-1
D: -
size: -
J: TRBJ1-2
CDR3: CASSVTVSNGYTF
DNA: TGTGCCAGCAGTGTGACAGTTTCGAATGGCTACACCTTC

V: TRBV5-1
D: TRBD1
size: once
J: TRBJ2-1
CDR3: CASSSPGQGYNEQFF
DNA: TGCGCCAGCAGCTCACCGGGACAGGGTTACAATGAGCAGTTCTTC

V: TRBV28
D: -
size: -
J: TRBJ2-6
CDR3: CASSQHPGQQLGSGANVLTF
DNA: TGTGCCAGCAGTCAACACCCGGGACAACAGCTGGGGTCTGGGGCCAACGTCCTGACTTTC

V: TRBV7-6
D: -
size: -
J: TRBJ1-5
CDR3: CASSLGGDSNQPQHF
DNA: TGTGCCAGCAGCTTAGGCGGGGATAGCAATCAGCCCCAGCATTTT

V: TRBV30
D: TRBD1
size: -
J: TRBJ1-2
CDR3: CAWSAGQGNYGYTF
DNA: TGTGCCTGGAGTGCGGGACAGGGGAACTATGGCTACACCTTC

V: TRBV14
D: -
size: -
J: TRBJ1-2
CDR3: CASSQEQVGYTF
DNA: TGTGCCAGCAGCCAAGAACAGGTCGGCTACACCTTC

V: TRBV11-1
D: -
size: -
J: TRBJ2-7
CDR3: CASSPGTNRRQPYEQYF
DNA: TGTGCCAGCAGCCCTGGGACCAACAGGAGACAACCGTACGAGCAGTACTTC